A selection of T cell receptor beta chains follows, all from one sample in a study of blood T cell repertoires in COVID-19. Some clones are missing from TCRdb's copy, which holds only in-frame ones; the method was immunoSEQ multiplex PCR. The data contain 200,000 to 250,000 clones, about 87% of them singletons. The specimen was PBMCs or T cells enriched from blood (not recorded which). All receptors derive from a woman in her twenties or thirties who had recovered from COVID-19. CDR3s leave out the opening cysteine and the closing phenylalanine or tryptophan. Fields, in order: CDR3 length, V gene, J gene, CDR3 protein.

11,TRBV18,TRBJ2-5,ASKPQVQETQY
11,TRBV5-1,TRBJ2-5,ASSRTLGETQY
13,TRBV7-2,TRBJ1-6,ASSPQEAWNSPLH
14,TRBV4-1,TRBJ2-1,ASSQVAGSSYNEQF
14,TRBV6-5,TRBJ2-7,ASSYSGGTGSGEQY
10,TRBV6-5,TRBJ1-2,ASSSQSGSYT
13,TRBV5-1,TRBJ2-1,ASSFPRDSGNEQF
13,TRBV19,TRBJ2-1,ASSIRDRGYNEQF
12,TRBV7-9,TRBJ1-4,ASSFDRSFEKLF
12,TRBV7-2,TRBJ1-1,ASSSQGAGTEAF
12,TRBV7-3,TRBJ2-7,ASSQGLASGEQY
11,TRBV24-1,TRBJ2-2,ATGQGSTGELF
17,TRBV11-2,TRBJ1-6,ASSLLRTARQTYNSPLH
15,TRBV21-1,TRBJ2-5,ASSKQGRSGLQETQY
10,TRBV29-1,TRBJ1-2,SVDQGSWGYT
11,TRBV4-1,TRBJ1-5,ASSQLRSQPQH
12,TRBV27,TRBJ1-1,ASSHRDRVLEAF
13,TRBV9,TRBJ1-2,ASRGGEGLNYGYT
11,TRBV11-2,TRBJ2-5,ASSLGRRGTQY
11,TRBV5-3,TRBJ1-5,ARSQGSNQPQH
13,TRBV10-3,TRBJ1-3,AISESPSGGNTIY
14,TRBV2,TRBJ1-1,ASSQGRVSLYTEAF
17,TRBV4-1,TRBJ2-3,ASSQEVLAGGPRTDTQY
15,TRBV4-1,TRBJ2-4,ASSQETGRGGRSIQY
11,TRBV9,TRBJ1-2,ASSVGTGVGYT
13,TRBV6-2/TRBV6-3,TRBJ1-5,ASSLQQRMNQPQH
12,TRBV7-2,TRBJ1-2,ASSLVARSRGYT
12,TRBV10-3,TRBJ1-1,AISGGQGRTEAF
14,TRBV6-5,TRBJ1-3,ASSYSTNGGVDTIY
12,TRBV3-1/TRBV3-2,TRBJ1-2,ASSHNDRPYGYT
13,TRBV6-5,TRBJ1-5,ASSAGQGSNQPQH
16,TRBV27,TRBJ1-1,ASSLSRNRGTGDTEAF
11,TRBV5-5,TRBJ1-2,ASSLGTENGYT
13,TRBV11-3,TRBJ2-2,ASSSDRGNTGELF
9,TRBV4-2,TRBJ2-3,ASSQQDTQY
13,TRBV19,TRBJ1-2,ASSTAGQESDGYT
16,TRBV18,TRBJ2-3,ASSPFIFESETTDTQY
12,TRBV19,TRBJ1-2,ASSNGQAGNGYT
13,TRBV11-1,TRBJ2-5,ASSFAGAVPETQY
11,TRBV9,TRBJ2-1,ASSVDGGSEQF
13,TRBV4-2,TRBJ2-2,ASSQEGLTPGELF
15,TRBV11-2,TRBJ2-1,ASSLLSGTGRGNEQF
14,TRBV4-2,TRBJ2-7,ASSQDRGTGPDEQY
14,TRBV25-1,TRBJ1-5,ASSPAGGGFNQPQH
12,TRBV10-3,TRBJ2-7,AIRNQGSSYEQY
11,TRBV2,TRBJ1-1,ASKRRMNTEAF
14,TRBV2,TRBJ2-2,ASSKLAGGNTGELF
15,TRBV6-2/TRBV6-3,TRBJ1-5,ASSYKAGEEGNQPQH
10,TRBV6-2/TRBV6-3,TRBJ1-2,ASSYRGRPYT
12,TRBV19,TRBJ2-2,ASNRQGAAGELF
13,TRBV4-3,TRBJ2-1,ASSQDFSGDGEQF
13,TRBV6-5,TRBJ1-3,ASPNREGYGNTIY
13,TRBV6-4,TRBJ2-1,ASSDSDRGYNEQF
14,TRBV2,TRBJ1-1,ASSEAQGYMNTEAF
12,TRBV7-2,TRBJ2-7,ASSSGLLPYEQY